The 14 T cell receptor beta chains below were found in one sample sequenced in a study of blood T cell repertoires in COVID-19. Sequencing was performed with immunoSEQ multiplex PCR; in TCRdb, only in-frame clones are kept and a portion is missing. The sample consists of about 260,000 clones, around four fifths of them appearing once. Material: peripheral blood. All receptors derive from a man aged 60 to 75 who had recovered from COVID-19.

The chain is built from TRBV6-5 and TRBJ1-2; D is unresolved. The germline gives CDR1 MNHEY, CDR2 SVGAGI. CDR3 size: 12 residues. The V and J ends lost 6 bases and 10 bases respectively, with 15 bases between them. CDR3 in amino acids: CASRLDAGDYTF. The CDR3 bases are TGTGCCAGCAGGCTCGATGCAGGCGACTACACCTTC.

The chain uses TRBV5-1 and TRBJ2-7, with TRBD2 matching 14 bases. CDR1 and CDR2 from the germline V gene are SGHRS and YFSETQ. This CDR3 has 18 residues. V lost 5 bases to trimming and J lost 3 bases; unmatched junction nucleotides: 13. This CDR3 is CASRVTGTSGRMDYEQYF. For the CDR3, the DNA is TGCGCCAGCAGGGTGACCGGGACTAGCGGGAGAATGGACTACGAGCAGTACTTC.

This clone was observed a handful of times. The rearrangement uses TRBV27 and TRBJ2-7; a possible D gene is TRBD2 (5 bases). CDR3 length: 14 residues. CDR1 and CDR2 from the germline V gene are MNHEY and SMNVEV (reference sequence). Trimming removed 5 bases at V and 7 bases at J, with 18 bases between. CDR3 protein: CASSPQLGGYEQYF. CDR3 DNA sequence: TGTGCCAGCAGTCCCCAGCTCGGAGGTTATGAGCAGTACTTC.

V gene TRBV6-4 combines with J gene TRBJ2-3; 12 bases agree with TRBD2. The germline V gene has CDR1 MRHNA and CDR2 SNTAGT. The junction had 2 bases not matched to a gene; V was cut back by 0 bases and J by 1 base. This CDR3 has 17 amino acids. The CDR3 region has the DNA TGTGCCAGCAGTGACTCGGCTAGCGGGGGGGGCACAGATACGCAGTATTTT. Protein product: CASSDSASGGGTDTQYF.

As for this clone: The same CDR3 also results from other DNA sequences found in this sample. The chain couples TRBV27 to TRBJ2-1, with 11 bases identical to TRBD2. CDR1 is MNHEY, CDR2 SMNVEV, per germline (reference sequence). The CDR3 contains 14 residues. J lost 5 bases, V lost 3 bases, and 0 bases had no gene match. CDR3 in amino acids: CASSLTSGNNEQFF. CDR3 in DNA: TGTGCCAGCAGTTTGACTAGCGGGAACAATGAGCAGTTCTTC.

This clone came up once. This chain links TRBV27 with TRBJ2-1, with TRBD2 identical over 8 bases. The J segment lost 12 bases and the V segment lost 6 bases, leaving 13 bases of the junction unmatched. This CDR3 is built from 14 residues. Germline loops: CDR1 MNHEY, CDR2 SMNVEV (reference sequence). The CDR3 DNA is TGTGCCAGCAGCTACGGGGGGGCGGGCCGCCGGCAGTTCTTC. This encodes CASSYGGAGRRQFF.

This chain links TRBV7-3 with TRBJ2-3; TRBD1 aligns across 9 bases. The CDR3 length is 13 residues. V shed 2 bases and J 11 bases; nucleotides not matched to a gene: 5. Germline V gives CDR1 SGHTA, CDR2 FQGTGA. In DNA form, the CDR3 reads TGTGCCAGCAGCTTAGGACAGGGGATGGGGCAGTATTTT. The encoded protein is CASSLGQGMGQYF.

The CDR3 sequence is CASSLGTVGSTDTQYF. In nucleotides, the CDR3 is TGTGCCAGCAGCCTCGGGACAGTGGGTAGCACAGATACGCAGTATTTT. This rearrangement joins TRBV7-2 to TRBJ2-3, with TRBD1 matching 7 bases. The V gene end was trimmed by 5 bases and the J gene end by 0 bases; junction bases not matched to a gene: 8. Germline V lookup: CDR1 SGHTA, CDR2 FQGNSA. The CDR3 length is 16 residues.

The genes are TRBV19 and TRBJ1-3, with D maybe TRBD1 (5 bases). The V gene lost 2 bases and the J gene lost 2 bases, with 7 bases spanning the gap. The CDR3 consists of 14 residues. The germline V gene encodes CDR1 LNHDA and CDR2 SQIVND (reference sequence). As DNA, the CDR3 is TGTGCCAGTAGTATACGGGGGACTGGAAACACCATATATTTT. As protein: CASSIRGTGNTIYF.

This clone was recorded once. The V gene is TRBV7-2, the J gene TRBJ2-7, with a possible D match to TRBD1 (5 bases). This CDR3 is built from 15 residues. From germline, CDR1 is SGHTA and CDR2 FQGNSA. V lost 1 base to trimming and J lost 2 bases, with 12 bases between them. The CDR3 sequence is CASSLGGGAPYEQYF. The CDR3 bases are TGTGCCAGCAGCTTAGGTGGTGGGGCCCCCTACGAGCAGTACTTC.

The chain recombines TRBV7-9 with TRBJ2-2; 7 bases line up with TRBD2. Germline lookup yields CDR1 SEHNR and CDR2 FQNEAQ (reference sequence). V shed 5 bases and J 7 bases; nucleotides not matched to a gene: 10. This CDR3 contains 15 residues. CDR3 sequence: CASSPGGSGVGELFF. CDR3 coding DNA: TGTGCCAGCAGCCCCGGTGGGAGCGGGGTCGGGGAGCTGTTTTTT.

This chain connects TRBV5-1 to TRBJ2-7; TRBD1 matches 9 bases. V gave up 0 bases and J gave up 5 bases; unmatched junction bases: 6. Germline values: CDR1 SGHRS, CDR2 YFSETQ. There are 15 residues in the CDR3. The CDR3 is CASSLGGQGGDEQYF. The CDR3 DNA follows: TGCGCCAGCAGCTTGGGGGGACAGGGAGGCGACGAGCAGTACTTC.

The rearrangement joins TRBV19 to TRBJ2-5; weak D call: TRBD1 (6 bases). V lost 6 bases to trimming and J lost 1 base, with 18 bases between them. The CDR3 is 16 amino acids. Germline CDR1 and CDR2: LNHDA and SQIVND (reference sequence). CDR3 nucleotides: TGTGCCAGTAGGAAAACAGGGTCGCGACCCCAAGAGACCCAGTACTTC. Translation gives CASRKTGSRPQETQYF.

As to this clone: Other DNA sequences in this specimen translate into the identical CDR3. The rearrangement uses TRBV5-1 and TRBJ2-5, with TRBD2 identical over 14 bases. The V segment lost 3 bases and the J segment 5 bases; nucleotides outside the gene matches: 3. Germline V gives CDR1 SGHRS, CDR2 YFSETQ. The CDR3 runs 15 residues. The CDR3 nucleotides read TGCGCCAGCAGCTCGAGACTAGCGGGGGGGGAGACCCAGTACTTC. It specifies CASSSRLAGGETQYF.